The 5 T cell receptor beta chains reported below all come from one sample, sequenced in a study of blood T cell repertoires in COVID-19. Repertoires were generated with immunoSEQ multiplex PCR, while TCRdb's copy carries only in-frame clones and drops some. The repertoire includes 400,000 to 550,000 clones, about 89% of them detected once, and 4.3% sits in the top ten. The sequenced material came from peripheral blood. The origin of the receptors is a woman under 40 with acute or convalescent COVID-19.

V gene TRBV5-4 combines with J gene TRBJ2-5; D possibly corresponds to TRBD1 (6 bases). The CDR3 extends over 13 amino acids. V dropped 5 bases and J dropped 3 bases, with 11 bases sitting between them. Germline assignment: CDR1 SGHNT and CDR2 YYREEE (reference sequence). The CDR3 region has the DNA TGTGCCAGCAGTATCCGGGACAAAGAGACCCAGTACTTC. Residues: CASSIRDKETQYF.

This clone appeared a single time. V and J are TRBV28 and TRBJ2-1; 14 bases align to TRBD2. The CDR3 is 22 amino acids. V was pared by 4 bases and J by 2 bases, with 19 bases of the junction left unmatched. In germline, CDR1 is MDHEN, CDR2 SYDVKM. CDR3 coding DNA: TGTGCCAGCAGTTCGGGACAGGGGATGTGGACTAGCGGGGGGCGAACCTACAATGAGCAGTTCTTC. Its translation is CASSSGQGMWTSGGRTYNEQFF.

CDR3 region: CASSLGQGNSPLHF. The DNA of the CDR3 is TGTGCCAGCAGCCTCGGACAGGGAAATTCACCCCTCCACTTT. This chain uses TRBV3-1 (or the pseudogene TRBV3-2) with TRBJ1-6; 8 bases are shared with TRBD1. Trimming cost V 4 bases and J 7 bases; bases outside gene matches: 3. The CDR3 is made up of 14 amino acids. Germline V gene sequence: CDR1 LGHDT, CDR2 YNNKEL (reference sequence).

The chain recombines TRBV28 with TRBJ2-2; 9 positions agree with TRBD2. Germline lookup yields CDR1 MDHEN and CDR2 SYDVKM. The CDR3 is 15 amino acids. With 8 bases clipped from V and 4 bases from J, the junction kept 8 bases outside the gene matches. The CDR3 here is CASGTGTSFTGELFF. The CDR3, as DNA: TGTGCCAGCGGCACCGGGACTAGCTTCACCGGGGAGCTGTTTTTT.

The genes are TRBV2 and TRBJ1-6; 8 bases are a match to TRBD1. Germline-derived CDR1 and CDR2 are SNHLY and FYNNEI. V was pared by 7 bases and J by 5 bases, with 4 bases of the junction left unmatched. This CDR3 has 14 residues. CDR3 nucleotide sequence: TGTGCCAGCAAGACAGGGGCGGATAATTCACCCCTCCACTTT. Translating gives CASKTGADNSPLHF.